These T cell receptor beta chains were read from a single sample in a study of regulatory dendritic cells for organ transplantation. For these receptors, no antigen is known. Libraries were prepared by immunoSEQ multiplex PCR; TCRdb keeps only in-frame clonotypes and omits some of them. The table shows about 12,000 clones, with approximately 75% occurring only once. Input material: naive CD8+ T cells from blood cultured with regulatory dendritic cells. These receptors were obtained from a human donor in good health. Each CDR3 is given with its conserved first and last residue. A D gene is named only where the DNA matches it firmly. The size entry is marked missing in some rows and otherwise reads once, few, many or a size class.

- 13 - TRBJ2-7 TRBV7-2 CASSWTGAYEQYF TGTGCCAGCAGCTGGACCGGGGCCTACGAGCAGTACTTC
- 16 TRBD1 TRBJ1-2 TRBV4-3 CASSQDRITGGDGYTF TGCGCCAGCAGCCAAGATCGGATCACAGGGGGCGATGGCTACACCTTC
- 15 - TRBJ1-2 TRBV7-8 CASSLRRAGVDGYTF TGTGCCAGCAGCCTAAGAAGGGCGGGGGTGGATGGCTACACCTTC
- 17 - TRBJ2-5 TRBV5-1 CASSLGWGPADQETQYF TGCGCCAGCAGCTTGGGGTGGGGGCCTGCGGACCAAGAGACCCAGTACTTC
- 14 TRBD2 TRBJ2-7 TRBV2 CAISTSGGPYEQYF TGTGCCATTTCGACTAGCGGGGGGCCCTACGAGCAGTACTTC
- 16 - TRBJ1-1 TRBV19 CASSIVRRGATAEAFF TGTGCCAGTAGTATAGTTCGGCGGGGGGCTACGGCTGAAGCTTTCTTT
- 18 TRBD1 TRBJ2-3 TRBV19 CASSRADRENGGTDTQYF TGTGCCAGTAGTAGAGCGGACAGGGAGAATGGTGGCACAGATACGCAGTATTTT
- 13 - TRBJ1-2 TRBV19 CASSIAGSYGYTF TGTGCCAGTAGTATAGCCGGTTCCTATGGCTACACCTTC
few 16 TRBD1 TRBJ2-5 TRBV7-9 CASSFPVRDSQETQYF TGTGCCAGCAGCTTCCCCGTCCGGGACAGCCAAGAGACCCAGTACTTC
few 13 - TRBJ2-1 TRBV27 CASSFSLLNEQFF TGTGCCAGCAGTTTTTCCCTCCTAAATGAGCAGTTCTTC
- 14 - TRBJ2-7 TRBV23-1 CASSPYLLAYEQYF TGCGCCAGCAGTCCCTACCTCCTAGCATACGAGCAGTACTTC
- 15 - TRBJ1-2 TRBV10-3 CAISESGGLNYGYTF TGTGCCATCAGTGAGTCAGGGGGTCTTAACTATGGCTACACCTTC
- 17 - TRBJ2-3 TRBV11-3 CASSHLAGGGQPDTQYF TGTGCCAGCAGCCACCTGGCTGGGGGGGGCCAGCCAGATACGCAGTATTTT
- 17 TRBD1 TRBJ2-2 TRBV4-2 CASSQADRGSNTGELFF TGTGCCAGCAGCCAAGCCGACAGGGGTTCGAACACCGGGGAGCTGTTTTTT
- 13 TRBD2 TRBJ2-2 TRBV9 CASSVRGAGELFF TGTGCCAGCAGCGTCCGGGGGGCCGGGGAGCTGTTTTTT
- 13 - TRBJ1-1 TRBV5-6 CASSLGGRGEAFF TGTGCCAGCAGCTTGGGAGGGCGCGGTGAAGCTTTCTTT
- 16 TRBD2 TRBJ2-3 TRBV6-5 CASSYLGTSGTDTQYF TGTGCCAGCAGTTACCTCGGGACTAGCGGAACAGATACGCAGTATTTT
once 17 TRBD1 TRBJ2-1 TRBV19 CATQSLSGTGTYNEQFF TGTGCCACTCAGTCCCTCTCCGGGACAGGGACTTACAATGAGCAGTTCTTC
- 14 TRBD1 TRBJ2-7 TRBV6-4 CASSDPDRGDEQYF TGTGCCAGCAGTGACCCGGACAGGGGAGACGAGCAGTACTTC
- 11 - TRBJ2-1 TRBV19 CATGRPREQFF TGTGCCACGGGTCGACCCCGTGAGCAGTTCTTC
- 15 - TRBJ1-3 TRBV7-9 CASWVGGSSGNTIYF TGTGCCTCCTGGGTCGGGGGGAGCTCTGGAAACACCATATATTTT
- 14 - TRBJ2-7 TRBV7-9 CASSLESRAKEQYF TGTGCCAGCAGCTTAGAAAGTCGTGCGAAGGAGCAGTACTTC
- 16 TRBD1 TRBJ2-1 TRBV7-2 CASSLDQGAHYNEQFF TGTGCCAGCAGCTTAGATCAGGGGGCCCATTACAATGAGCAGTTCTTC
- 13 - TRBJ1-5 TRBV6-5 CASRIGGDQPQHF TGTGCCAGCAGGATCGGAGGGGATCAGCCCCAGCATTTT
few 14 - TRBJ2-6 TRBV6-5 CASSQGPGANVLTF TGTGCCAGCTCACAGGGCCCGGGGGCCAACGTCCTGACTTTC
- 14 TRBD1 TRBJ2-7 TRBV4-1 CASSLHGQGSLQYF TGCGCCAGCAGCCTTCACGGACAGGGGTCATTGCAGTACTTC
- 15 TRBD1 TRBJ1-1 TRBV11-2 CASSLVAGGNTEAFF TGTGCCAGCAGCTTAGTGGCAGGGGGGAACACTGAAGCTTTCTTT
- 14 TRBD1 TRBJ1-2 TRBV19 CATSAQGAMNGYTF TGTGCCACATCAGCACAGGGGGCGATGAATGGCTACACCTTC
once 14 TRBD1 TRBJ2-7 TRBV29-1 CSVEDRGDSYEQYF TGCAGCGTCGAGGACAGGGGGGATTCCTACGAGCAGTACTTC
- 13 - TRBJ2-7 TRBV11-3 CASSLGGGDEQYF TGTGCCAGCAGCTTAGGGGGCGGGGACGAGCAGTACTTC
- 13 - TRBJ1-2 TRBV7-9 CASSLVQVYGYTF TGTGCCAGCAGCTTAGTACAGGTCTATGGCTACACCTTC
once 12 TRBD1 TRBJ1-1 TRBV29-1 CSVDWTGPEAFF TGCAGCGTAGATTGGACAGGGCCTGAAGCTTTCTTT
- 15 - TRBJ2-3 TRBV7-2 CASSLVAGGADTQYF TGTGCCAGCAGCTTAGTTGCTGGGGGGGCGGATACGCAGTATTTT
few 13 TRBD1 TRBJ1-2 TRBV6-5 CASSFGTAYGYTF TGTGCCAGCAGTTTCGGGACAGCCTATGGCTACACCTTC
- 13 TRBD1 TRBJ1-2 TRBV2 CATLTGVEGGYTF TGTGCCACCTTGACAGGGGTGGAGGGGGGCTACACCTTC
- 12 TRBD1 TRBJ2-7 TRBV7-9 CASRDRGYEQYF TGTGCCAGTAGGGACAGGGGTTACGAGCAGTACTTC
few 13 - TRBJ1-2 TRBV2 CASRLMQGDGYTF TGTGCCAGCAGGTTAATGCAGGGCGATGGCTACACCTTC
once 17 TRBD1 TRBJ2-1 TRBV7-3 CASSAPADRADYNEQFF TGTGCCAGCAGCGCCCCCGCGGACAGGGCGGACTACAATGAGCAGTTCTTC
once 15 - TRBJ2-7 TRBV11-2 CASSLPQAQLYEQYF TGTGCCAGCAGCCTCCCACAGGCCCAATTATACGAGCAGTACTTC
- 16 TRBD2 TRBJ2-2 TRBV5-6 CASSLAGGARTGELFF TGTGCCAGCAGCTTGGCCGGGGGGGCCAGGACCGGGGAGCTGTTTTTT
once 14 - TRBJ2-1 TRBV5-4 CASSLDSGSNEQFF TGTGCCAGCAGCTTGGACTCCGGGTCCAATGAGCAGTTCTTC
- 15 TRBD1 TRBJ2-7 TRBV7-6 CASSNDRASGDEQYF TGTGCCAGCAGCAACGACAGGGCCTCTGGGGACGAGCAGTACTTC
once 14 TRBD2 TRBJ2-2 TRBV10-2 CATSERGSTGELFF TGCGCCACCTCGGAGCGGGGTTCTACCGGGGAGCTGTTTTTT
- 14 - TRBJ2-2 TRBV9 CASRETGSAGELFF TGTGCCAGCAGGGAAACAGGGTCGGCCGGGGAGCTGTTTTTT
- 16 - TRBJ1-3 TRBV7-6 CASSFLQGSSGNTIYF TGTGCCAGCAGCTTTCTCCAGGGAAGCTCTGGAAACACCATATATTTT